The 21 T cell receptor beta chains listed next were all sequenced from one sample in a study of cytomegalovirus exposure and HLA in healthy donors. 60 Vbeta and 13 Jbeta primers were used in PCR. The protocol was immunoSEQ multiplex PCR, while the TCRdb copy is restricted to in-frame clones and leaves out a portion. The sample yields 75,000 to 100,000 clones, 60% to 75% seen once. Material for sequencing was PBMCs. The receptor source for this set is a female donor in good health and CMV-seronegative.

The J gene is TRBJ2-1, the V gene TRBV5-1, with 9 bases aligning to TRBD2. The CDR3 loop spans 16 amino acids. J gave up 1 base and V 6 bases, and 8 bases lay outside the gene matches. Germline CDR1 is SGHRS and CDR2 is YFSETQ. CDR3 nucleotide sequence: TGCGCCAGCAACCAAGCGGGAGGCCTATCCTACAATGAGCAGTTCTTC. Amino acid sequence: CASNQAGGLSYNEQFF.

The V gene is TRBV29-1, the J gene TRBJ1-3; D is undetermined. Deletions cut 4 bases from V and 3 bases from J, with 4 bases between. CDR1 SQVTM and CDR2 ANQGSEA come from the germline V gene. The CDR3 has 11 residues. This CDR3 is CSVAGGNTIYF. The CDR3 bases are TGCAGCGTTGCCGGTGGAAACACCATATATTTT.

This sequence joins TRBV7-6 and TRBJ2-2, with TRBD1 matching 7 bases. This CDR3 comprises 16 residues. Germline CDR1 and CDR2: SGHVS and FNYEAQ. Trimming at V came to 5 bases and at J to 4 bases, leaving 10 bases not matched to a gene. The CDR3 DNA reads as TGTGCCAGCAGCCGGAACTGGGACAGTCCCACCGGGGAGCTGTTTTTT. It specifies CASSRNWDSPTGELFF.

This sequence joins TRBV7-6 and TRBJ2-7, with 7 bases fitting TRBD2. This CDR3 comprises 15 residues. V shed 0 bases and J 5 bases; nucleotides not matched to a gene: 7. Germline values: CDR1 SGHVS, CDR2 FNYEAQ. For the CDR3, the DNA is TGTGCCAGCAGCTTAGCCTCAGGGAGGGCAGACGAGCAGTACTTC. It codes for CASSLASGRADEQYF.

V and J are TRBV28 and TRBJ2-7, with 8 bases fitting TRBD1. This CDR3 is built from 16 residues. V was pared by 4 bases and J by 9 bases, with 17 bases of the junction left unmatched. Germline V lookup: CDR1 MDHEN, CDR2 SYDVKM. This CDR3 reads CASSSGTGFSNYPQYF. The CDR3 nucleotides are TGTGCCAGCAGTTCCGGGACAGGTTTCTCCAACTACCCGCAGTACTTC.

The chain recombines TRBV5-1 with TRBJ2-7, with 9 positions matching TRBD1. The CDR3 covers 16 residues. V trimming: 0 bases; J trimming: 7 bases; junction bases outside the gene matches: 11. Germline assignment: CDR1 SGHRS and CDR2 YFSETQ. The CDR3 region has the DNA TGCGCCAGCAGCTTGGCCCCTTCGGGACAGGGCTCTGAGCAGTACTTC. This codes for CASSLAPSGQGSEQYF.

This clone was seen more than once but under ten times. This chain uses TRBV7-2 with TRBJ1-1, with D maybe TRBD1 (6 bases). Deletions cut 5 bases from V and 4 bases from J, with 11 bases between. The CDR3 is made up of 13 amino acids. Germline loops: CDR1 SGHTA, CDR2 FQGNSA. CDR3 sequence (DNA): TGTGCCAGCAGCCTCACAGGGTTCACTGAAGCTTTCTTT. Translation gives CASSLTGFTEAFF.

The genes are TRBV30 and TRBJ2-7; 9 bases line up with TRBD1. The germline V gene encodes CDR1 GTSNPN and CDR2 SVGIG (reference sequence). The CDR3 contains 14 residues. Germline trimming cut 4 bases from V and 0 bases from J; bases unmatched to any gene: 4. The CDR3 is CAWIGTGSSYEQYF. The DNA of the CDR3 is TGTGCCTGGATCGGGACAGGGAGCTCCTACGAGCAGTACTTC.

The CDR3 sequence: CASSPHRGYEQYF. CDR3 nucleotide sequence: TGTGCCAGCAGCCCGCACAGGGGCTACGAGCAGTACTTC. The chain combines TRBV11-3 with TRBJ2-7; 7 bases map to TRBD1. Germline CDR1 SGHNT, CDR2 YENEEA. This CDR3 is 13 amino acids long. J lost 3 bases, V lost 5 bases, and 4 bases had no gene match.

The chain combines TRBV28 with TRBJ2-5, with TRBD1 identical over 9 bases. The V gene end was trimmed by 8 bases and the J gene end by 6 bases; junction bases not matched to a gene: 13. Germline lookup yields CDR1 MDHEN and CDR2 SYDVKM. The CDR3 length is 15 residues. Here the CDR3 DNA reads TGTGCCAGCTTTGGACAGGGGAAAAATATGCAGACCCAGTACTTC. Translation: CASFGQGKNMQTQYF.

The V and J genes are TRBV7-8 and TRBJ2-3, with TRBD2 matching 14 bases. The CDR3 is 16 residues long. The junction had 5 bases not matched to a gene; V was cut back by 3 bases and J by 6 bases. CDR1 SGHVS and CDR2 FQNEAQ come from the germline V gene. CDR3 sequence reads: CASSLGLAGAGDTQYF. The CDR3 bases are TGTGCCAGCAGCTTGGGACTAGCGGGGGCGGGGGATACGCAGTATTTT.

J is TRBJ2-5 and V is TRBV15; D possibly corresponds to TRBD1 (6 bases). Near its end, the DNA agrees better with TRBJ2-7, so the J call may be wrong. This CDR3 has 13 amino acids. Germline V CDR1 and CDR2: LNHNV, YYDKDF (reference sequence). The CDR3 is CATSRTGTYEQYF. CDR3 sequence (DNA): TGTGCCACCAGCAGAACAGGGACCTACGAGCAGTACTTC.

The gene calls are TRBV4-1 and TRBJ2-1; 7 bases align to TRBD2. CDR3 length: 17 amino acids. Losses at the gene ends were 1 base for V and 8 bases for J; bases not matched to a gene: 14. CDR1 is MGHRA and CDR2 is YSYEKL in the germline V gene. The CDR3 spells CASSQGRLGEGRHEQFF. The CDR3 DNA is TGCGCCAGCAGCCAAGGGCGGTTGGGGGAGGGCCGACATGAGCAGTTCTTC.

CDR3: CASRSGAGPYEQYF. CDR3 bases: TGTGCCAGCAGGTCCGGAGCGGGTCCCTACGAGCAGTACTTC. The chain links TRBV28 to TRBJ2-7, with TRBD2 as a possible D gene (6 bases). The V and J ends lost 6 bases and 2 bases respectively, with 14 bases between them. Germline-derived CDR1 and CDR2 are MDHEN and SYDVKM. The CDR3 runs 14 residues.

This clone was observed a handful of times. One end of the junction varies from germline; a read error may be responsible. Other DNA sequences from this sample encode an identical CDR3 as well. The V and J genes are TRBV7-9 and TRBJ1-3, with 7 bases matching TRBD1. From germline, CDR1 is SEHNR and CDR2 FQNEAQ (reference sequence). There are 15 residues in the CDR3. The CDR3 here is CSSSLEQGRGNAIYF. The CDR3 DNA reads TGTTCCAGCAGCTTAGAACAGGGGCGCGGAAACGCCATATATTTT.

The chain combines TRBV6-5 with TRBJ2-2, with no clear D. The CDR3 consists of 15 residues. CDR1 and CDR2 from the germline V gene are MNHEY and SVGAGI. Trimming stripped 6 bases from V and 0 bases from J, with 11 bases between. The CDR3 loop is CASSSLASNTGELFF. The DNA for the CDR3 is TGTGCCAGCAGCTCCTTAGCCTCGAACACCGGGGAGCTGTTTTTT.

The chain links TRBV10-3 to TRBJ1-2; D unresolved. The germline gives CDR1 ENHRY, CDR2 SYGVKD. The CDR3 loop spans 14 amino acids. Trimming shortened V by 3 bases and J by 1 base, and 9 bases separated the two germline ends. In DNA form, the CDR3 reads TGTGCCATCAGTGAAGCACAGCTTAACTATGGCTACACCTTC. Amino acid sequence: CAISEAQLNYGYTF.

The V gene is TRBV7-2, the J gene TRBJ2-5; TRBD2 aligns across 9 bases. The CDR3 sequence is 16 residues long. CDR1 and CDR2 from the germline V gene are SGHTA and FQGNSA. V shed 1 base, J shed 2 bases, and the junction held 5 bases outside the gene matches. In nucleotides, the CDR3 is TGTGCCAGCAGCTTAGTCCCTAGCGGGGCACAAGAGACCCAGTACTTC. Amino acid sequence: CASSLVPSGAQETQYF.

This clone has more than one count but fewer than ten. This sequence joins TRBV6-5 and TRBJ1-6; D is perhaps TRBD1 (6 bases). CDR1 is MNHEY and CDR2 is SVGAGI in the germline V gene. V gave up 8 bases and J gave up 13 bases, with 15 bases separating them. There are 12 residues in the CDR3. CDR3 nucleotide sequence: TGTGCCAGCCGAAACAGGGCAGACCCCCTCCACTTT. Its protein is CASRNRADPLHF.

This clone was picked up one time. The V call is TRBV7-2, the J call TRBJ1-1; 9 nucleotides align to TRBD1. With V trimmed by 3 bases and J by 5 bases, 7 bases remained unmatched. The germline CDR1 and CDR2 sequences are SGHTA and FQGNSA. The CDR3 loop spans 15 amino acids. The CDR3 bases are TGTGCCAGCAGCTTGGGGGGACAGGGAAGAACTGAAGCTTTCTTT. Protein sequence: CASSLGGQGRTEAFF. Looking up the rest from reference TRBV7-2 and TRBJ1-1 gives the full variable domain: GAGVSQSPSNKVTEKGKDVELRCDPISGHTALYWYRQSLGQGLEFLIYFQGNSAPDKSGLPSDRFSAERTGGSVSTLTIQRTQQEDSAVYLCASSLGGQGRTEAFFGQGTRLTVV.

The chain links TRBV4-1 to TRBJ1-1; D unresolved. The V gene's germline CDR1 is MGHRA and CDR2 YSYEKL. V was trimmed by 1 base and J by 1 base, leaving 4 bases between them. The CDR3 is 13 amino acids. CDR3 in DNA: TGCGCCAGCAGCCAAGCCGGGAACACTGAAGCTTTCTTT. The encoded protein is CASSQAGNTEAFF.